The clone carrying this TCR beta chain was observed a handful of times. The CDR3 is 16 residues long. Looked up from germline, CDR1 is KGHSY and CDR2 is FQNENV. V was pared by 0 bases and J by 3 bases, with 7 bases of the junction left unmatched. Measured with immunoSEQ multiplex PCR; TCRdb has only the in-frame clones, and not every one. The sample yields around 4,500 clones, over 75% seen once. The sample is drawn from a study of blood T cell repertoires in COVID-19. Study-wide background: Collection of acute and convalescent COVID-19 samples took place in the United States, Italy and Spain. From T cells, B-cell-depleted T cells, or PBMCs came the material, which was cDNA or gDNA.

The V and J genes are TRBV16 and TRBJ1-2, with 7 bases aligning to TRBD1. This receptor was taken from a man between 65 and 79 years old with active COVID-19. Material for sequencing was peripheral blood. The CDR3 here is CASSQSGPGGYYGYTF. The CDR3 DNA is TGTGCCAGCAGCCAATCCGGGCCAGGGGGGTACTATGGCTACACCTTC.